This T cell receptor beta chain was sequenced during a study of blood T cell repertoires in COVID-19 (TCRdb year 2020). Regarding the complete study: The collaborator samples originated in the United States, Italy and Spain and spanned the acute and convalescent phases of COVID-19. The material from the prospective study consisted of cDNA or gDNA derived from T cells, B-cell-depleted T cells, or PBMCs. Deeply sampled blood TCRbeta repertoires from subjects exposed to, actively infected with, or recovered from COVID-19 were included in the dataset. The repertoires were released in a freely available public database intended as a resource for research on the immune response to SARS-CoV-2. The samples were drawn from two sources: the first 160 participants of the ongoing ImmuneRACE study, and some 1,300 subjects contributed by 6 global collaborators. Nearly every sample came with metadata listing a de-identified subject ID, COVID-19 status, age in years and sex. Where available, HLA class I and class II types were taken from metadata supplied by the sample provider and were not determined by assay-based typing. Points the paper makes about the study in general: How much clinical and demographic metadata was included differed by source and by participant, and the metadata was provided uncurated.

The immunoSEQ Assay, a bias-controlled multiplex PCR, was used to amplify TCRbeta CDR3 regions from genomic DNA. In the paper's pipeline: The number of nucleated cells in each sample was estimated from the amplification of reference gene primers within the assay. To quantify the absolute abundance of each unique TCRbeta CDR3 rearrangement, sequence reads were collapsed and filtered. Productive Simpson clonality was computed per sample as the square root of Simpson's diversity index over productive rearrangements. In TCRdb, the immuneACCESS table is reduced to in-frame sequences with V and J assigned. These tables do not hold every clone; where another copy was compared, an unresolved V gene accounts for under half, and the others remain unexplained. From that table come the V and J calls and clone size; the DNA was used to work out D and trimming. The sample table lists about 210,000 clones, over 70% of them with a count of one. Under 8.5% of the sample goes to the ten largest clones.

CDR1 and CDR2, looked up from the germline V gene (reference sequence), are LNHDA and SQIVND. Measured from the cysteine to the phenylalanine, the CDR3 is 16 residues long. The kept DNA is CDR3 alone, 48 bases in frame from the first base. Relative to germline, V is 6 bases shorter and J is 5 bases shorter, with 20 bases between their ends. Of note for this clone: It has no known antigen specificity. No qualities accompany the bases; no much larger clone lies one base away.

Each collaborating institution followed its own protocols to collect whole blood in K2EDTA tubes. For TCRbeta analysis, collaborators shipped samples in one of three forms: frozen whole blood, isolated PBMCs, or DNA extracted from either of those sample types. This receptor was obtained from a woman aged 70-85 years with acute or convalescent COVID-19. The chain is assembled from TRBV19 and TRBJ2-1; possibly the D gene is TRBD2, per 6 matching bases. The sequenced sample consisted of peripheral blood. The DNA sequence is TGTGCCAGTAGAGTTTTCGGGACTCGCGGCGACAATGAGCAGTTCTTC. Its coded protein is CASRVFGTRGDNEQFF.